The clone carrying this TCR beta chain was seen only a few times. Its matching antigen is unknown. The source of the sample is a study of blood T cells in healthy people across ages. Donors were systemically healthy Caucasian individuals from Russia aged 6 to 90 years. The junction had 5 bases not matched to a gene; V was cut back by 6 bases and J by 3 bases. The CDR3 extends over 15 amino acids. The V gene's germline CDR1 is MNHEY and CDR2 SMNVEV (reference sequence). Study observations and caveats: Whereas aged donors had fewer naive CD4+ cells, long-lived donors had more of them and higher diversity.

For the second PCR, which ran for roughly 7 to 11 cycles, a sample-barcoded 5' primer and a J-beta primer mix were used. Each CDR3 protein is one row after TCRdb ran MiXCR on the 5' RACE reads. The sample contains about 680,000 distinct CDR3 sequences, around 45% of which appear only once. This sequence originates from a woman aged 55-69 years in good health. This chain uses TRBV27 with TRBJ2-1; 10 bases agree with TRBD2. Material: blood. CDR3 loop: CASRLGTSDYNEQFF. The DNA of the CDR3 is TGTGCCAGCAGACTCGGGACTAGCGACTACAATGAGCAGTTCTTC.